The 6 T cell receptor beta chains in this list originate from one sample, sequenced in a study of blood T cell repertoires in COVID-19. Here immunoSEQ multiplex PCR was the method, and the copy in TCRdb shows in-frame clones only, minus some. This table has under 450,000 clones, over 75% appearing once. The sequencing input was peripheral blood. The receptors were sampled from a woman in her forties with COVID-19, enrolled during active disease.

This clone was seen a single time. The J gene is TRBJ1-6, the V gene TRBV9; D is possibly TRBD1 (6 bases). Germline CDR1 is SGDLS and CDR2 is YYNGEE. CDR3 length: 14 amino acids. V shed 4 bases and J shed 6 bases, with 11 bases lying between them. The CDR3 protein is CASSLGQTNSPLHF. DNA of the CDR3: TGTGCCAGCAGCCTAGGACAGACTAATTCACCCCTCCACTTT.

With respect to this clone: This same CDR3 is encoded by further DNA sequences in the sample. J is TRBJ2-3 and V is TRBV27; 10 bases are a match to TRBD2. The CDR3 consists of 15 residues. With 6 bases clipped from V and 0 bases from J, the junction kept 3 bases outside the gene matches. CDR1 and CDR2 from the germline V gene are MNHEY and SMNVEV (reference sequence). The CDR3 is CASSLTSGSTDTQYF. CDR3 bases: TGTGCCAGCAGCCTGACTAGCGGGAGCACAGATACGCAGTATTTT.

The gene calls are TRBV18 and TRBJ1-2; a weak D match, TRBD1 (5 bases). V dropped 2 bases and J dropped 8 bases, with 15 bases sitting between them. This CDR3 has 14 amino acids. Germline CDR1 is KGHSH and CDR2 is LQKENI. In nucleotides, the CDR3 is TGTGCCAGCTCACCAGGGAGGGGACCGTGGGGCTACACCTTC. Its translation is CASSPGRGPWGYTF. Together with reference TRBV18 and TRBJ1-2, the CDR3 gives the full variable domain: NAGVMQNPRHLVRRRGQEARLRCSPMKGHSHVYWYRQLPEEGLKFMVYLQKENIIDESGMPKERFSAEFPKEGPSILRIQQVVRGDSAAYFCASSPGRGPWGYTFGSGTRLTVV.

V usage is TRBV7-9 and J usage is TRBJ2-1, with 14 bases fitting TRBD2. This CDR3 is 16 amino acids long. V lost 4 bases and J lost 8; bases outside the gene matches: 7. Germline loops: CDR1 SEHNR, CDR2 FQNEAQ (reference sequence). The CDR3 DNA reads as TGTGCCAGCAGCTCACCGGGACTAGCGGGAGCGGATGAGCAGTTCTTC. Translated: CASSSPGLAGADEQFF.

The rearrangement uses TRBV5-1 and TRBJ2-3; D gene unclear. Trimming took 0 bases from V and 1 from J, leaving 9 bases between them. The CDR3 extends over 15 amino acids. CDR1 SGHRS and CDR2 YFSETQ come from the germline V gene. The CDR3 here is CASSLGLVGTDTQYF. The CDR3 DNA reads as TGCGCCAGCAGCTTGGGGCTTGTTGGCACAGATACGCAGTATTTT.

The gene calls are TRBV27 and TRBJ2-7; D is possibly TRBD2 (6 bases). Germline V CDR1 and CDR2: MNHEY, SMNVEV (reference sequence). This CDR3 has 14 residues. Trimming stripped 3 bases from V and 3 bases from J, with 12 bases between. CDR3 coding DNA: TGTGCCAGCAGTTTCGAGGGAGGACGCTACGAGCAGTACTTC. Protein product: CASSFEGGRYEQYF.